Listed below are T cell receptor beta chains from one sample, sequenced in a study of regulatory T cells in long-lasting Graves disease. TCRdb fed the multiplex PCR reads into MiXCR, producing one record per CDR3 protein. The sample lists about 470,000 distinct CDR3 sequences, more than 20% seen once, with 7.8% in the top ten. The starting material was peripheral blood mononuclear cells (PBMCs), obtained when the disease was refractory, from a patient treated with antithyroid drugs. Source of these receptors: a female donor with Graves disease. CDR3s include the opening cysteine and the closing phenylalanine or tryptophan. Fields, in order: J gene, V gene, CDR3 protein.

J: TRBJ2-3; V: TRBV27; CDR3: CASSPRLAGSTDTQYF
J: TRBJ1-1; V: TRBV6-5; CDR3: CASSYSGFGTEAFF
J: TRBJ2-7; V: TRBV28; CDR3: CASSLPEGGPYEQYF
J: TRBJ1-1; V: TRBV19; CDR3: CASRLTYSGRRMNTEAFF
J: TRBJ2-3; V: TRBV11-2; CDR3: CASSFRPLGTDTQYF
J: TRBJ2-7; V: TRBV3-1; CDR3: CASSSHDSTYEQYF
J: TRBJ1-6; V: TRBV27; CDR3: CASSFGTGGGSPLHF
J: TRBJ2-4; V: TRBV7-2; CDR3: CASSLKDIQYF
J: TRBJ1-5; V: TRBV30; CDR3: CAWSVGGFGNQPQHF
J: TRBJ1-1; V: TRBV6-2/TRBV6-3; CDR3: CASDTGLTEAFF
J: TRBJ1-4; V: TRBV27; CDR3: CASSTGLEKLFF
J: TRBJ2-5; V: TRBV11-2; CDR3: CASSTREIQYF
J: TRBJ1-1; V: TRBV24-1; CDR3: CATSEYDSEAFF
J: TRBJ2-7; V: TRBV5-5; CDR3: CASSSWTGPATGLYEQYF
J: TRBJ2-4; V: TRBV20-1; CDR3: CSASSPAAKNIQYF
J: TRBJ1-2; V: TRBV28; CDR3: CASSLYRGAGYGYTF
J: TRBJ2-7; V: TRBV2; CDR3: CASTEPGGPYEQYF
J: TRBJ2-1; V: TRBV28; CDR3: CASSLLGGSYNEQFF
J: TRBJ1-2; V: TRBV6-1; CDR3: CASSPIFGTVTYGYTF
J: TRBJ2-7; V: TRBV6-4; CDR3: CASRLQGREQYF
J: TRBJ2-7; V: TRBV29-1; CDR3: CSVYITASYEQYF
J: TRBJ2-7; V: TRBV9; CDR3: CASSVGPGGYEQYF
J: TRBJ1-2; V: TRBV2; CDR3: CASLKLLDSYGYTF
J: TRBJ2-2; V: TRBV7-8; CDR3: CASSPWGNGELFF
J: TRBJ1-2; V: TRBV7-2; CDR3: CASSRFFQGNYGYTF
J: TRBJ1-1; V: TRBV11-2; CDR3: CASSLEPGWRAEAFF
J: TRBJ2-7; V: TRBV6-1; CDR3: CAITTGGYEQYF
J: TRBJ2-5; V: TRBV5-1; CDR3: CASSRWSSQETQYF
J: TRBJ2-7; V: TRBV5-1; CDR3: CASSLNGLAGPYEQYF
J: TRBJ2-3; V: TRBV19; CDR3: CASSSSGRTDTQYF
J: TRBJ1-5; V: TRBV10-2; CDR3: CASSEGPFEANQPQHF
J: TRBJ2-5; V: TRBV27; CDR3: CASSPGLAGDETQYF